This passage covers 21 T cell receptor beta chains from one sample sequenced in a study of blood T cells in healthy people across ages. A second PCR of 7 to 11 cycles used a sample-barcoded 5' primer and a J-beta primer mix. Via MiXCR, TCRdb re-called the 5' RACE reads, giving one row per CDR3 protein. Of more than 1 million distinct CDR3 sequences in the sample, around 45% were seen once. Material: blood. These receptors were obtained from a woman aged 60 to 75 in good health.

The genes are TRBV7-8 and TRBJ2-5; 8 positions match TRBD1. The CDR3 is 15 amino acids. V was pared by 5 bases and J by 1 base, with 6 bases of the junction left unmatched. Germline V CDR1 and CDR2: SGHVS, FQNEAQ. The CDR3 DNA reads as TGTGCCAGCAGCATGGGACAGGCCACCCAAGAGACCCAGTACTTC. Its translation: CASSMGQATQETQYF.

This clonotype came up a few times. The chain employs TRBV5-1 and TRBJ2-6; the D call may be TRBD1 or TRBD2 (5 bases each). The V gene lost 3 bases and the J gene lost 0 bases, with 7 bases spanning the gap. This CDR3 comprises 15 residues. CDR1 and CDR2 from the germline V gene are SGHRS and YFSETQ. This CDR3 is CASSWGPSGANVLTF. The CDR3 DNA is TGCGCCAGCAGCTGGGGACCCTCTGGGGCCAACGTCCTGACTTTC.

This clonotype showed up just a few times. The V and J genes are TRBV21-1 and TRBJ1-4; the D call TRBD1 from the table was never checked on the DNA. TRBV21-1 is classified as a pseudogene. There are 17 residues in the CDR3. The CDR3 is CASSRPPPGQGDEKLFF. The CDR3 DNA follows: TGTGCCAGCAGCAGGCCCCCTCCGGGACAGGGGGATGAAAAACTGTTTTTT.

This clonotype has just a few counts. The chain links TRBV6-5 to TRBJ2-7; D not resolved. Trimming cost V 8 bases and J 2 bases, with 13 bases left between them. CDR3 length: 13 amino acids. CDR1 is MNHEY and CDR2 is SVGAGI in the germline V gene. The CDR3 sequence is CASRYTGAYEQYF. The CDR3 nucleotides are TGTGCCAGCCGCTATACTGGGGCCTACGAGCAGTACTTC.

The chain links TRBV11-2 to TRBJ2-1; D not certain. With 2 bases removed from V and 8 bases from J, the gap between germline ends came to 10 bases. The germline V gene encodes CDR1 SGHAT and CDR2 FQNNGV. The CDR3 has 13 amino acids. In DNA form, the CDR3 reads TGTGCCAGCAGCTTAAAAAGGACCGATGAGCAGTTCTTC. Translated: CASSLKRTDEQFF.

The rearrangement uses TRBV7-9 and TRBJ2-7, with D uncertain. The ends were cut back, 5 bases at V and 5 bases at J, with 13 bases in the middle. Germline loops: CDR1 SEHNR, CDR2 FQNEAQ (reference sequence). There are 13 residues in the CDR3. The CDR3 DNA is TGTGCCAGCAGCACCGAGACGGGTAACGAGCAGTACTTC. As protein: CASSTETGNEQYF.

CDR3 in amino acids: CASSPLAGGQDTQYF. The DNA of the CDR3 is TGTGCCAGCAGCCCACTAGCGGGAGGCCAAGATACGCAGTATTTT. The chain carries TRBV7-9 and TRBJ2-3, with 12 bases that match TRBD2. CDR3 length equals 15 residues. Germline assignment: CDR1 SEHNR and CDR2 FQNEAQ (reference sequence). V shed 5 bases and J 5 bases; nucleotides not matched to a gene: 5.

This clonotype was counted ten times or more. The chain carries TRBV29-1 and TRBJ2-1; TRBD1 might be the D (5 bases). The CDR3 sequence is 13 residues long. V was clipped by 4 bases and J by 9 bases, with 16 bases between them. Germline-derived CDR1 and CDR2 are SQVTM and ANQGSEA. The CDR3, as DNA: TGCAGCGTTGGGAAAGGGGATCGCGGTGAGCAGTTCTTC. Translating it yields CSVGKGDRGEQFF.

CDR3 protein: CAISDRQGDQPQHF. Written as DNA, the CDR3 is TGTGCCATCAGTGATAGGCAGGGAGATCAGCCCCAGCATTTT. The chain combines TRBV10-3 with TRBJ1-5, with D perhaps matching TRBD1 (5 bases). CDR3 length: 14 residues. Per the germline V gene, CDR1 is ENHRY and CDR2 is SYGVKD. Trimming pared 3 bases from V and 5 bases from J, leaving 11 bases between.

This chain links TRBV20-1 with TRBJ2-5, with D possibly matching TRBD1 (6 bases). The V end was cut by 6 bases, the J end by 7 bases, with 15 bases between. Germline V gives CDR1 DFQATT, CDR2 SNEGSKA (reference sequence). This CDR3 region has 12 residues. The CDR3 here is CSAVAQGRTQYF. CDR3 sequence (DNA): TGCAGTGCCGTAGCCCAGGGGAGGACCCAGTACTTC.

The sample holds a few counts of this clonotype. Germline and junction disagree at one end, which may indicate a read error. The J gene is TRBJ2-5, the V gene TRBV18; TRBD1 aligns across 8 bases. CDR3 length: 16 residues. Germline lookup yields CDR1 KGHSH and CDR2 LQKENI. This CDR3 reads CASSPLGQGLQETQYF. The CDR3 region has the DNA TGTGCCAGTTCACCACTCGGACAGGGTCTCCAAGAGACCCAGTACTTC.

CDR3: CSVQQGGETQYF. Written as DNA, the CDR3 is TGCAGCGTCCAACAGGGGGGAGAGACCCAGTACTTC. V is TRBV29-1 and J is TRBJ2-7, with TRBD1 matching over 8 bases. The end of the DNA is better explained by TRBJ2-5, so the J call may be wrong. From germline, CDR1 is SQVTM and CDR2 ANQGSEA. This CDR3 region has 12 residues.

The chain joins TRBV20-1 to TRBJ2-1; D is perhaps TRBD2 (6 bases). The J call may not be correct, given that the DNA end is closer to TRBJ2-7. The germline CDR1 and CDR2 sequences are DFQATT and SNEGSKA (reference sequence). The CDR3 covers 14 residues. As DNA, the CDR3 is TGCAGTGCACAGACTAGTAGCTCCTACAATGAGCAGTACTTC. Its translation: CSAQTSSSYNEQYF.

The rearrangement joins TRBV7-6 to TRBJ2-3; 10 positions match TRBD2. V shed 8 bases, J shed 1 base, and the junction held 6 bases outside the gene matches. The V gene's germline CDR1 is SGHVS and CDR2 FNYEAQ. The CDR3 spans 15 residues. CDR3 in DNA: TGTGCCAGCGGGGAGCGGGAGGGACGCACAGATACGCAGTATTTT. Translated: CASGEREGRTDTQYF.

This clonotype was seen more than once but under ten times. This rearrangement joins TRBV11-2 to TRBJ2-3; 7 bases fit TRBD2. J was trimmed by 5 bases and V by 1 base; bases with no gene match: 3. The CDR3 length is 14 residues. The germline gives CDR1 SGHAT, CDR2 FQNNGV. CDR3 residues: CASSLGSSGDTQYF. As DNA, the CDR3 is TGTGCCAGCAGCTTAGGGTCTAGCGGAGATACGCAGTATTTT.

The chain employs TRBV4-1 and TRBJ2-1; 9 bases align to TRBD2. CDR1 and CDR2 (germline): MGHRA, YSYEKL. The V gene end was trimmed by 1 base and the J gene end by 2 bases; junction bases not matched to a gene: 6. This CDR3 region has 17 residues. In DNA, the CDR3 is TGCGCCAGCAGCCAAGTAGGGAGACTAGCGGCCTACAATGAGCAGTTCTTC. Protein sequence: CASSQVGRLAAYNEQFF.

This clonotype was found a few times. The CDR3 DNA reads as TGTGCCAGCAGCCAGGCTAGCGGGAATATCAATGAGCAGTTCTTC. Residues: CASSQASGNINEQFF. This chain connects TRBV4-2 to TRBJ2-1; 9 bases align to TRBD2. Per the germline V gene, CDR1 is LGHNA and CDR2 is YNFKEQ. CDR3 length: 15 residues. J was trimmed by 6 bases and V by 3 bases; bases with no gene match: 6.

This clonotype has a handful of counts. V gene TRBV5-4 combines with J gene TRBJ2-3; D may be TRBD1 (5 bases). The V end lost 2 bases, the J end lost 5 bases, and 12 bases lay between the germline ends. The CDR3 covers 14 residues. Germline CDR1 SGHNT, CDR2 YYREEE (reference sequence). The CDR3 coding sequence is TGTGCCAGCAGCTTCTCCGTAGGGGAAGATACGCAGTATTTT. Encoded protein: CASSFSVGEDTQYF.

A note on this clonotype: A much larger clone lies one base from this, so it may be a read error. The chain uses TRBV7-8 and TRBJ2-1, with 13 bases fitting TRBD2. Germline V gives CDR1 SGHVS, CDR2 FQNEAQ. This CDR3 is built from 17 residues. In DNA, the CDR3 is TGTGCCAGCAGCCAATATGGGACTAGCGGGGAGGGCAATGGGCAGTTCTTC. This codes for CASSQYGTSGEGNGQFF.

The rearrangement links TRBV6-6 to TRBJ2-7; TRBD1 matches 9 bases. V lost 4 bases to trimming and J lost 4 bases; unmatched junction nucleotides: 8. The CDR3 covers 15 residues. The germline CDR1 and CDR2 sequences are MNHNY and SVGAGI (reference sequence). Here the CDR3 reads CASSFTGGVDYEQYF. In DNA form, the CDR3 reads TGTGCCAGCAGTTTCACAGGGGGCGTTGATTACGAGCAGTACTTC.

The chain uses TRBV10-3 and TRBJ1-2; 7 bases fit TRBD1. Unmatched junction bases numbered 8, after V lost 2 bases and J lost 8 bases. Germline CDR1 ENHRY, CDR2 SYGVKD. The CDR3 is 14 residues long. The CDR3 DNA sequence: TGTGCCATCAGTGAGGACAGGGAAATAAGCGGCTACACCTTC. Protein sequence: CAISEDREISGYTF.